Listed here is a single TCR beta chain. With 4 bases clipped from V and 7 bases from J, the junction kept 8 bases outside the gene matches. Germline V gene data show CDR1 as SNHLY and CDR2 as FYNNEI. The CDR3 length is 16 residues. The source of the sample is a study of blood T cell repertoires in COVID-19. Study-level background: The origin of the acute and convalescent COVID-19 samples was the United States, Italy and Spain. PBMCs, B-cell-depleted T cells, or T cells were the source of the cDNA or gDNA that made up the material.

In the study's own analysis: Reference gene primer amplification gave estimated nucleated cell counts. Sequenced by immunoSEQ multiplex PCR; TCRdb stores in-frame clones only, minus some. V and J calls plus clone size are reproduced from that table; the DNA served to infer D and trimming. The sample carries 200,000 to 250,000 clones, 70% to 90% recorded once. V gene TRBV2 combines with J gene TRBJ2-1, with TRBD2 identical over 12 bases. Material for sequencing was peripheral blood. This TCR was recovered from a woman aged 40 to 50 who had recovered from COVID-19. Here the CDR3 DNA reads TGTGCCAGCAGTGCCCAAAGGCTAGCGGGGGGGAATGAGCAGTTCTTC. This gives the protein CASSAQRLAGGNEQFF.